This T cell receptor beta chain was sequenced in a study of blood T cell repertoires in COVID-19. Study background: Sites in the United States, Italy and Spain provided acute and convalescent COVID-19 samples. T cells, B-cell-depleted T cells, or PBMCs provided the cDNA or gDNA that served as material.

Sequenced by immunoSEQ multiplex PCR; TCRdb stores in-frame clones only, minus some. Among about 200,000 clones, 85% to 90% were seen once, and the ten largest hold roughly 1.5%. The V gene lost 3 bases and the J gene lost 7 bases, with 18 bases spanning the gap. Germline V gene sequence: CDR1 MNHEY, CDR2 SMNVEV (reference sequence). The CDR3 covers 15 residues. V gene TRBV27 combines with J gene TRBJ1-2; the D gene is possibly TRBD1 (6 bases). Sequencing input: peripheral blood. The TCR comes from a man aged 18-30 years with active or convalescent COVID-19. Here the CDR3 DNA reads TGTGCCAGCAGTTTCCGATCAAACAGGGAAGGTGGCTACACCTTC. As protein: CASSFRSNREGGYTF.